This T cell receptor beta chain was captured by sequencing in a study of graft-versus-host responses after intestinal transplantation. Researchers placed 200,000 CFSE-labeled responder cells in culture with 200,000 irradiated, violet-dye-labeled stimulator cells. CD4 and CD8 responders that proliferated in the reaction were FACS-sorted. Germline V gene sequence: CDR1 WSHSY, CDR2 SAAADI. V lost 4 bases, J lost 6 bases, and 13 bases lay in between. This CDR3 has 14 residues. Clones were sequenced by immunoSEQ multiplex PCR, and TCRdb holds only the in-frame ones, with some missing. The sample yields approximately 20,000 clones, over 35% seen once.

The chain has TRBV10-2 and TRBJ1-5, with D perhaps matching TRBD1 (5 bases). Sequenced material: alloreactive CD4+ T cells from a mixed lymphocyte reaction culture, taken before intestinal transplant. Subset noted: CFSE-low proliferating T cells sorted from roughly six-day pre-transplant mixed lymphocyte reaction (GvH or HvG direction). The TCR was taken from a human patient who received an intestinal transplant. CDR3 protein: CASSGLGARQPQHF. In DNA, the CDR3 is TGCGCCAGCAGTGGACTCGGGGCCCGTCAGCCCCAGCATTTT.